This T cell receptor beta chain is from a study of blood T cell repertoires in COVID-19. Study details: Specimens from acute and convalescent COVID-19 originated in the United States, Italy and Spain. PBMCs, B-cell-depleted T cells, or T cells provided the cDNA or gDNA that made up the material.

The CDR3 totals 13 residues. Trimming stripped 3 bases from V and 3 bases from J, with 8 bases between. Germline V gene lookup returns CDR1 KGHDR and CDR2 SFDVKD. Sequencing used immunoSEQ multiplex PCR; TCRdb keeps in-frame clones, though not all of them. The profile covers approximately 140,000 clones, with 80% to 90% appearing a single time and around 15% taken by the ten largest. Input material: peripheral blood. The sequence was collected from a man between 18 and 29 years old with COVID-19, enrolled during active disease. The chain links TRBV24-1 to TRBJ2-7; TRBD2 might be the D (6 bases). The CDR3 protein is CATSDGGLYEQYF. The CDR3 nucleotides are TGTGCCACCAGTGATGGGGGACTCTACGAGCAGTACTTC.